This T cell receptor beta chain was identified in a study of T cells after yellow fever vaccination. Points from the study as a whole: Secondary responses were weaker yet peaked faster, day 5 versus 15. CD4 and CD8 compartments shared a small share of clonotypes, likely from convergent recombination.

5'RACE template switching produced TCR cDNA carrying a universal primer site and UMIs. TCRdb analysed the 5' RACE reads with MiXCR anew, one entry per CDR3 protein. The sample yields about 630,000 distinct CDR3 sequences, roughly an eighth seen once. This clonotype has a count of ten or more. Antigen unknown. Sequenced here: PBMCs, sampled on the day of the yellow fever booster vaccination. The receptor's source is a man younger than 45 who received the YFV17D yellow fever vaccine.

The CDR3: CASSTSTGELFF. The CDR3 DNA is TGTGCCAGCAGCACCTCCACCGGGGAGCTGTTTTTT. The J gene is TRBJ2-2, the V gene TRBV3-1; D gene unclear. CDR1 is LGHDT, CDR2 YNNKEL, per germline (reference sequence). The CDR3 runs to 12 residues. V dropped 5 bases and J dropped 4 bases, with 5 bases sitting between them.